This T cell receptor beta chain was observed in a study of T-cell reconstitution after alpha-beta-depleted transplantation in children. It was with unique molecular identifiers that the TCRbeta library was prepared. TCRdb reanalysed the PCR reads using MiXCR and keeps one entry per CDR3 protein. The repertoire holds some 500,000 distinct CDR3 sequences, about 33% seen once, with 2% to 3% in the top ten. This clonotype was observed a few times. Trimming pared 2 bases from V and 8 bases from J, leaving 4 bases between. The CDR3 extends over 11 amino acids. Germline V gene data show CDR1 as SGHDT and CDR2 as YYEEEE.

The sample here was PBMCs from the stem cell graft donor, taken from the stem cell graft. The receptor's source is a human donor who donated a stem cell graft to a child with aplastic anemia. The chain recombines TRBV5-6 with TRBJ1-4; D unclear. The CDR3 coding sequence is TGTGCCAGCAGCTTCGACGAAAAACTGTTTTTT. It encodes CASSFDEKLFF.